This passage covers 5 T cell receptor beta chains from one sample sequenced in a study of blood T cell repertoires in COVID-19. Assay used: immunoSEQ multiplex PCR; TCRdb lists only in-frame clones, some missing. The sample has 250,000 to 300,000 clones; nearly 90% are singletons. The material sequenced was PBMCs or T cells enriched from blood (not recorded which). These receptor sequences come from a woman aged 50 to 65 who had been exposed to COVID-19.

The genes are TRBV19 and TRBJ1-2; 11 positions match TRBD1. Unmatched junction bases numbered 9, after V lost 3 bases and J lost 0 bases. The CDR3 runs 18 residues. Germline assignment: CDR1 LNHDA and CDR2 SQIVND (reference sequence). CDR3 loop: CASSIRGTGGRPNYGYTF. As DNA, the CDR3 is TGTGCCAGTAGTATTCGAGGGACAGGGGGTAGGCCTAACTATGGCTACACCTTC.

This chain joins TRBV7-9 and TRBJ2-3, with 8 bases matching TRBD2. With 5 bases clipped from V and 4 bases from J, the junction kept 8 bases outside the gene matches. There are 15 residues in the CDR3. From germline, CDR1 is SEHNR and CDR2 FQNEAQ (reference sequence). The CDR3, as DNA: TGTGCCAGCAGCCACGACGGACTAGCCGCAGATACGCAGTATTTT. This gives the protein CASSHDGLAADTQYF.

This clone is a singleton in its sample. The V and J genes are TRBV6-5 and TRBJ1-5; TRBD1 agrees at 10 bases. CDR3 size: 14 residues. Germline V gives CDR1 MNHEY, CDR2 SVGAGI. J lost 7 bases, V lost 5 bases, and 5 bases had no gene match. In nucleotides, the CDR3 is TGTGCCAGCAGTATGACAGGGGGCGTACAGCCCCAGCATTTT. It codes for CASSMTGGVQPQHF.

The chain joins TRBV19 to TRBJ2-5; unclear D gene. The CDR3 covers 14 residues. V was cut by 5 bases and J by 2 bases, with 12 bases left in between. Germline V gene data show CDR1 as LNHDA and CDR2 as SQIVND (reference sequence). CDR3 in DNA: TGTGCCAGTAGTCATCCAGGTTATCAAGAGACCCAGTACTTC. Encoded protein: CASSHPGYQETQYF.

The chain couples TRBV12-3 or TRBV12-4 to TRBJ1-5; D not certain. The CDR3 spans 13 residues. Trimming took 6 bases from V and 4 from J, leaving 10 bases between them. Written as DNA, the CDR3 is TGTGCCAGCAGATCTAGCCGAAATCAGCCCCAGCATTTT. It specifies CASRSSRNQPQHF.